This TCR beta chain is from a study of shared clonotypes between healthy human individuals. Whole-study findings and limits: Naive subsets generally exceeded memory subsets in estimated richness. It was the non-shared clonotypes that had lower generation probabilities than clonotypes shared by all four donors.

Of note for this clone: The target antigen is unknown.

The V gene lost 0 bases and the J gene lost 7 bases, with 11 bases spanning the gap. This CDR3 is 13 amino acids long. The germline V gene has CDR1 SGDLS and CDR2 YYNGEE. Some clones are missing from TCRdb's copy, which holds only in-frame ones; the method was immunoSEQ multiplex PCR. The sample carries some 1.5 million clones, 95% to 99% recorded once. The sample comprised naive CD4+ T cells sorted from blood. Subset meaning: CD45RA+ positively selected. The gene calls are TRBV9 and TRBJ2-7; D is unclear. The sequence was obtained from a young man in good health. CDR3 DNA sequence: TGTGCCAGCAGCGTAGTAAGTTTGGGAGAGCAGTACTTC. It yields the protein CASSVVSLGEQYF.